This T cell receptor beta chain stems from a study of T cells after yellow fever vaccination. Notes on this clonotype: Its antigen is still unknown.

Trimming stripped 0 bases from V and 10 bases from J, with 7 bases between. Germline CDR1 SGHTA, CDR2 FQGNSA. The CDR3 runs to 12 residues. Whole-study findings and limits: Post-booster reappearance was seen for most primary-vaccination clones (about 96% CD4, around 88% CD8).

TCRdb processed the 5' RACE reads anew with MiXCR; each CDR3 protein has one entry. The repertoire holds around 500,000 distinct CDR3 sequences, with just over 20% as singletons. Sequences were derived from PBMCs, sampled approximately 22 days after the first yellow fever vaccination. This chain uses TRBV7-2 with TRBJ2-4; D may match TRBD1 or TRBD2 (5 bases each). The TCR was taken from a man in his late teens or twenties who received the YFV17D yellow fever vaccine. CDR3 in DNA: TGTGCCAGCAGCTTAGCAGGGACGATTCAGTACTTC. Amino acids: CASSLAGTIQYF.